This T cell receptor beta chain was sequenced during a study of cytomegalovirus exposure and HLA in healthy donors. Study overall: In an earlier analysis, around 100 million unique TCR beta sequences were found from about 190 million T cells. General study results and limits: There were some public TCRs occurring in many donors, but most TCR sequences were rare. Later, TCR association rates were found to vary by HLA locus, highest for DRB1 and lowest for HLA-C. In a later analysis, several top co-occurrence clusters appeared linked to parvovirus B19, influenza, CMV and Epstein-Barr virus.

It was with 60 Vbeta and 13 Jbeta primers that the PCR ran. Sequenced by immunoSEQ multiplex PCR; TCRdb stores in-frame clones only, minus some. The table records about 150,000 clones, over 50% of them present only once. The V and J ends lost 4 bases and 2 bases respectively, with 14 bases between them. Germline assignment: CDR1 SGDLS and CDR2 YYNGEE. CDR3 size: 15 residues. Comments on this clone: Its target is not known.

This TCR was sampled from a human donor in good health. Material for sequencing was PBMCs. This rearrangement joins TRBV9 to TRBJ2-3, with a possible D match to TRBD2 (5 bases). This CDR3 reads CASSNDGINTDTQYF. The CDR3, as DNA: TGTGCCAGCAGCAATGACGGGATAAACACAGATACGCAGTATTTT.